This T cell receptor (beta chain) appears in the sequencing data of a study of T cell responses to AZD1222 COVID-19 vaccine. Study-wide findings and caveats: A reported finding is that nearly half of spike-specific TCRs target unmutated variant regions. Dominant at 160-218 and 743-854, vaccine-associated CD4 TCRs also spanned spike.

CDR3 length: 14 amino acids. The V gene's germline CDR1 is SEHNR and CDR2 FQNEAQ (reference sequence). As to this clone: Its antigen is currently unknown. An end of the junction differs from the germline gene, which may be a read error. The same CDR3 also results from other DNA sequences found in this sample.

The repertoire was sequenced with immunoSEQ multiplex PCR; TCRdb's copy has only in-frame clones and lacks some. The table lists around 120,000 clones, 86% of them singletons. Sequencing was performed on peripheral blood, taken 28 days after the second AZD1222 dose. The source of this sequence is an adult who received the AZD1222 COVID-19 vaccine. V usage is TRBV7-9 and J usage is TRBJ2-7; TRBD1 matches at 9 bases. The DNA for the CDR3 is TGCGCCAGCAGGTTTGGACAGGGGACGTACGAGCAGTACTTC. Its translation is CASRFGQGTYEQYF. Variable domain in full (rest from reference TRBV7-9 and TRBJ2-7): DTGVSQNPRHKITKRGQNVTFRCDPISEHNRLYWYRQTLGQGPEFLTYFQNEAQLEKSRLLSDRFSAERPKGSFSTLEIQRTEQGDSAMYLCASRFGQGTYEQYFGPGTRLTVT.